This T cell receptor (beta chain) was sequenced in a study of CD8+ T cells in alopecia areata. Overall study context: Tofacitinib therapy took 6 to 18 months; 6 months off drug came after. Study results and caveats: The study found higher clonality in lesional than normal scalp, especially in alopecia totalis/universalis. There were also resident alphabeta T cells of normal skin sequenced in scalp samples.

Lesional scalp punch biopsies and peripheral blood were collected from alopecia areata patients. CDR1 LNHNV and CDR2 YYDKDF come from the germline V gene (reference sequence). V was cut by 10 bases and J by 0 bases, with 11 bases left in between. This CDR3 spans 13 amino acids. Extraction of RNA preceded its reverse transcription into cDNA, which served as the sequencing template. TCRdb's copy holds only in-frame clones and misses some; the assay was immunoSEQ multiplex PCR. The sample lists some 210,000 clones; around three fifths were seen once. Note on this clone: The antigen remains unidentified.

The chain carries TRBV15 and TRBJ2-3; D uncertain. This specimen was CD4+ T cells sorted from blood, taken at week 0. The receptor comes from a human donor with alopecia areata. The DNA for the CDR3 is TGTGCCATCAGGCGCTCTAGCACAGATACGCAGTATTTT. It encodes CAIRRSSTDTQYF.